The 2 T cell receptor beta chains reported below all come from one sample, sequenced in a study of cytomegalovirus exposure and HLA in healthy donors. PCR employed 60 Vbeta and 13 Jbeta primers. The assay was immunoSEQ multiplex PCR, and TCRdb's table has in-frame clones only and misses some. The sample carries about 190,000 clones, around 85% recorded once. The sequenced sample consisted of PBMCs. Source of these receptors: a man between 35 and 55 years old in good health and CMV-seropositive.

This chain links TRBV12-5 with TRBJ2-1; 9 bases match TRBD1. J was trimmed by 6 bases and V by 5 bases; bases with no gene match: 2. The germline V gene encodes CDR1 LGHNT and CDR2 FRNRAP. The CDR3 consists of 13 residues. The CDR3 spells CASGPDRGNEQFF. The CDR3 DNA follows: TGTGCTAGTGGTCCGGACAGGGGCAATGAGCAGTTCTTC.

This chain connects TRBV15 to TRBJ2-3; no clear D. The V gene lost 3 bases and the J gene lost 5 bases, with 6 bases spanning the gap. The CDR3 runs to 12 residues. Germline V gene data show CDR1 as LNHNV and CDR2 as YYDKDF (reference sequence). DNA of the CDR3: TGTGCCACCAGCAGGCCGGGAGATACGCAGTATTTT. Translated, it gives CATSRPGDTQYF.